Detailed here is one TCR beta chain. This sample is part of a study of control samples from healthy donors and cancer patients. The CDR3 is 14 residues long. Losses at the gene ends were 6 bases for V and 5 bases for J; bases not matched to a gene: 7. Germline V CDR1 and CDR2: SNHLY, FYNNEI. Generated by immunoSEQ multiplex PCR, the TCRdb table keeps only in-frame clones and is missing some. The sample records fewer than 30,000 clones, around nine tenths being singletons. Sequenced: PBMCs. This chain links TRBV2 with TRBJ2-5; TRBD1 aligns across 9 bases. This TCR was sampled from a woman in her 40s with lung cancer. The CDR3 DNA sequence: TGTGCCAGCAGCATCGGACAGGGGCGGGAGACCCAGTACTTC. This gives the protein CASSIGQGRETQYF.